This is a list of T cell receptor beta chains from one sample in a study. TCRdb fed the RT-PCR reads into MiXCR, producing one record per CDR3 protein. The profile shows about 700,000 distinct CDR3 sequences, approximately 15% of them singletons. Sequencing was performed on memory CD4+ T cells from blood. All receptors derive from a female donor in good health, serving as a healthy control. CDR3s include the opening cysteine and the closing phenylalanine or tryptophan. D genes are given only for firm matches. Clone size, where shown, is once, few, many, or a class for clones that have expanded.

>TRBJ2-5|.|.|TRBV5-1
TGCGCCAGCTCTCCGGACCCCGAAGCCACCCAGTACTTC
CASSPDPEATQYF
>TRBJ2-1|.|.|TRBV12-5
TGTGCTAGTGGTTTACAACCAGAGCAGTTCTTC
CASGLQPEQFF
>TRBJ2-3|many|.|TRBV27
TGTGCCAGCAGTACCGAGGGGGGGTTTGCGCAGTATTTT
CASSTEGGFAQYF
>TRBJ1-2|few|TRBD1|TRBV2
TGTGCCAGCAGTGCGAGCGGGACAGGGAATCGTGGCTACACCTTC
CASSASGTGNRGYTF
>TRBJ2-1|many|.|TRBV6-2/TRBV6-3
TGTGCCAGCACCCAGGGGCCTAGCGGCTTCATCTCCTACAATGAGCAGTTCTTC
CASTQGPSGFISYNEQFF
>TRBJ2-7|few|.|TRBV27
TGTGCCAGCGACAGGTTCCCCTCCTACGAGCAGTACTTC
CASDRFPSYEQYF
>TRBJ2-2|few|.|TRBV6-2/TRBV6-3
TGTGCCAGCACCCCTCAGGGCGAATTTAGGGAGCTGTTTTTT
CASTPQGEFRELFF
>TRBJ1-5|.|.|TRBV10-3
TGTGCCATCAGTGAAGCAGGGAGCAATCAGCCCCAGCATTTT
CAISEAGSNQPQHF
>TRBJ1-2|.|TRBD1|TRBV2
TGTGCCACGTTCGACTTGACAGGGGGCCGACGCTACACCTTC
CATFDLTGGRRYTF
>TRBJ2-7|few|.|TRBV3-1
TGTGCCAGCAGCCAACCCGGTGGTGGGTACGAGCAGTACTTC
CASSQPGGGYEQYF
>TRBJ2-3|many|TRBD1|TRBV12-3/TRBV12-4
TGTGCCAGCAGTCCAAACAGGGGCGGAGATACGCAGTATTTT
CASSPNRGGDTQYF
>TRBJ1-1|.|.|TRBV12-5
TGTGCTAGTGCTACTGGGCGGAACACTGAAGCTTTCTTT
CASATGRNTEAFF
>TRBJ2-7|.|.|TRBV3-1
TGTGCCAGCAGCCAAGGAGGCGGGACTTCTCTATCCGAGCAGTACTTC
CASSQGGGTSLSEQYF
>TRBJ2-3|.|.|TRBV5-1
TGCGCCAGCAGCGGTATGACAGGTTACTCCACAGATACGCAGTATTTT
CASSGMTGYSTDTQYF
>TRBJ1-2|many|.|TRBV7-9
TGTGCCAGCAGCGCCTCGGGACTCCTTACGGCGGGTGGCTACACCTTC
CASSASGLLTAGGYTF
>TRBJ1-5|.|TRBD1|TRBV7-2
TGTGCCAGCCGGGGGACAGGGAATAGCAATCAGCCCCAGCATTTT
CASRGTGNSNQPQHF
>TRBJ2-4|few|.|TRBV5-1
TGCGCCAGCAGCCCCATGGGAGGGGGAAACATTCAGTACTTC
CASSPMGGGNIQYF
>TRBJ1-6|many|.|TRBV10-3
TGTGCCATCAGTGGAGGGAGCAATGTGAATTCACCCCTCCACTTT
CAISGGSNVNSPLHF
>TRBJ2-7|.|.|TRBV18
TGTGCCAGCTCACCCCGGCAGGCGGGTTACGAGCAGTACTTC
CASSPRQAGYEQYF
>TRBJ1-1|.|.|TRBV18
TGTGCCAGCTCAGTAGACACGTTGAACACTGAAGCTTTCTTT
CASSVDTLNTEAFF
>TRBJ2-7|many|.|TRBV30
TGTGCCTGGAGTGTACGTGGACAAGGGCTGAGGGAGCAGTACTTC
CAWSVRGQGLREQYF
>TRBJ2-2|many|.|TRBV29-1
TGCAGCGTTAGGGAGAACACCGGGGAGCTGTTTTTT
CSVRENTGELFF
>TRBJ2-1|many|.|TRBV20-1
TGCAGTGCTAGGGGTTATGAGAATGAGCAGTTCTTC
CSARGYENEQFF
>TRBJ2-5|many|.|TRBV7-2
TGTGCCAGCAGCTTTACCGAACAAGTTCAAGAGACCCAGTACTTC
CASSFTEQVQETQYF
>TRBJ2-5|few|.|TRBV30
TGTGCCTGGAGTGTAGGGGGAGGGGGCCAAGAGACCCAGTACTTC
CAWSVGGGGQETQYF
>TRBJ2-2|many|TRBD1|TRBV5-1
TGTGCCAGCAGCTTTGGGACAGCGAACACCGGGGAGCTGTTTTTT
CASSFGTANTGELFF
>TRBJ1-2|.|TRBD1|TRBV5-1
TGCGCCAGCAGCTTTGGAAACACAGGGGTTAACTATGGCTACACCTTC
CASSFGNTGVNYGYTF
>TRBJ1-5|few|.|TRBV27
TGTGCCAGCAGTTTAGACCGTAATCGGCCCCAGCATTTT
CASSLDRNRPQHF
>TRBJ1-6|few|.|TRBV20-1
TGCAGTGCTAAAGACCACCTAAAAAATTCACCCCTCCACTTT
CSAKDHLKNSPLHF
>TRBJ2-1|.|.|TRBV24-1
TGTGCCACCAGTGACCCCATGGGGCAATCTCAGGAGCAGTTCTTC
CATSDPMGQSQEQFF
>TRBJ2-7|few|TRBD2|TRBV5-1
TGCGCCAGCAGCTTTGGACTAGCGGGAGATTCACCCTACGAGCAGTACTTC
CASSFGLAGDSPYEQYF
>TRBJ2-3|once|.|TRBV2
TGTGCCAGCAGTGAAGGATCGCCGGCAGATACGCAGTATTTT
CASSEGSPADTQYF
>TRBJ2-1|many|.|TRBV7-2
TGTGCCAGCAGCTTAGTCAATTCCGACTGGCAACAGTTCTTC
CASSLVNSDWQQFF
>TRBJ1-2|many|.|TRBV6-5
TGTGCCAGCAGTTCCTCATCCTATGGCTACACCTTC
CASSSSSYGYTF
>TRBJ2-7|.|TRBD2|TRBV20-1
TGCAGTGCTAGAGTTGTGGGGACTAGCGGTTCCTACGAGCAGTACTTC
CSARVVGTSGSYEQYF
>TRBJ2-4|many|.|TRBV29-1
TGCAGCGTTGTCAGGGATCAAAACATTCAGTACTTC
CSVVRDQNIQYF
>TRBJ1-1|few|.|TRBV6-2/TRBV6-3
TGTGCCAGCAGAGAACCACCAGGGGCGAACACTGAAGCTTTCTTT
CASREPPGANTEAFF
>TRBJ2-7|few|.|TRBV7-2
TGTGCCAGCAGCTTGGTGGGTGGGGGGAAGTACGAGCAGTACTTC
CASSLVGGGKYEQYF
>TRBJ1-6|few|.|TRBV6-5
TGTGCCAGCGGGGGCGAGATAGGTTCACCCCTCCACTTT
CASGGEIGSPLHF
>TRBJ1-5|.|TRBD1|TRBV5-1
TGCGCCAGCAGTTACGGGGAGGGGGCAGGTCAGCCCCAGCATTTT
CASSYGEGAGQPQHF
>TRBJ2-5|.|TRBD2|TRBV20-1
TGCAGTGCTAGAGCCTCAGCGGGGAACCAAGAGACCCAGTACTTC
CSARASAGNQETQYF
>TRBJ2-5|many|.|TRBV5-1
TGCGCCAGCAGCAGCGGGACAGTCGAAGAGACCCAGTACTTC
CASSSGTVEETQYF
>TRBJ1-5|medium-sized|TRBD1|TRBV10-3
TGTGCCATCAGTACCCGAGCGGACAGGGACCAGCCCCAGCATTTT
CAISTRADRDQPQHF
>TRBJ1-1|many|.|TRBV29-1
TGCAGCGTTGAAGATATCGACGGGCATAGAGCTTTCTTT
CSVEDIDGHRAFF
>TRBJ2-2|many|TRBD1|TRBV12-3/TRBV12-4
TGTGCCAGCAGTTCGGACAGGGGGACCGGGGAGCTGTTTTTT
CASSSDRGTGELFF
>TRBJ1-5|.|TRBD1|TRBV20-1
TGCAGTGCTCAACAGGGGGCGAGCATAGATCAGCCCCAGCATTTT
CSAQQGASIDQPQHF
>TRBJ1-2|many|.|TRBV7-9
TGTGCCAGCAGCTTGGGCGAGGGGGACGGCGCCTTC
CASSLGEGDGAF
>TRBJ1-6|few|TRBD1|TRBV12-3/TRBV12-4
TGTGCCAGCAGTGGCCCGGGACAGGGTGGCTCCTATAATTCACCCCTCCACTTT
CASSGPGQGGSYNSPLHF
>TRBJ1-2|.|.|TRBV3-1
TGTGCCAGCAGCCTAGATGGGGCAGTGTATGGCTACACCTTC
CASSLDGAVYGYTF
>TRBJ2-7|many|TRBD2|TRBV20-1
TGCAGTGCCCCACGGCCGGGGGGATTATCCTACGAGCAGTACTTC
CSAPRPGGLSYEQYF
>TRBJ1-5|few|TRBD1|TRBV7-2
TGTGCCAGCAGCTTAGGACAGGGAGGAAGAGGAAATCAGCCCCAGCATTTT
CASSLGQGGRGNQPQHF
>TRBJ2-1|many|.|TRBV7-7
TGTGCTAGCAGCTTAGCTGGGTTGCTAGACTACAATGAGCAGTTCTTC
CASSLAGLLDYNEQFF
>TRBJ2-7|.|TRBD2|TRBV20-1
TGCAGTGCTAGGTCCAGCGGGACTAACTACGAGCAGTACTTC
CSARSSGTNYEQYF
>TRBJ2-7|.|.|TRBV30
TGTGCCTGGACTACAGCCTACGAGCAGTACTTC
CAWTTAYEQYF
>TRBJ1-3|many|.|TRBV29-1
TGCAGCGTTGCCTCCCCAGGCTCTGGAAACACCATATATTTT
CSVASPGSGNTIYF
>TRBJ1-3|once|.|TRBV30
TGTGCCTGGTTACGAGGGAGATCTGGAAACACCATATATTTT
CAWLRGRSGNTIYF
>TRBJ2-7|.|.|TRBV28
TGTGCCAGCAGTTCCCCCGGGGGTGAGATAGCACAGCAGTACTTC
CASSSPGGEIAQQYF
>TRBJ2-5|many|.|TRBV6-6
TGTGCCAGCAGTTCCGCGAGGGGGGTAAGAATCCAAGAGACCCAGTACTTC
CASSSARGVRIQETQYF
>TRBJ2-5|few|TRBD2|TRBV4-2
TGTGCCAGCAGCCAAGAATGGCTAGCGGGAGAAGAGACCCAGTACTTC
CASSQEWLAGEETQYF
>TRBJ2-7|.|TRBD2|TRBV12-3/TRBV12-4
TGTGCCAGCAGTCCCTGGACTGGGGGGGATCTCGAGCAGTACTTC
CASSPWTGGDLEQYF